One sample yielded the 30 T cell receptor beta chains listed below, sequenced in a study of T cell repertoires in cytomegalovirus infection. Each CDR3 protein gets one entry after TCRdb re-called the reads with MiXCR. The table lists tens of thousands of distinct CDR3 sequences, around 49% of them singletons. No antigen has been assigned to these receptors. The sample was CD8+ T cells from cultured PBMCs, taken from culture after CMV antigen stimulation. Source of these receptors: a human donor in good health (CMV status not recorded). Some clones in this sample may be carry-over from other donors' samples.

The V call is TRBV12-3 or TRBV12-4, the J call TRBJ1-5; 8 bases agree with TRBD1. The ends lost 4 bases at V and 2 bases at J; junction bases unmatched: 4. There are 15 residues in the CDR3. The CDR3 spells CASSSLDRGNQPQHF. DNA of the CDR3: TGTGCCAGCAGTTCACTGGACAGGGGCAATCAGCCCCAGCATTTT.

The chain couples TRBV11-2 to TRBJ1-2; no firm D call. The CDR3 has 11 amino acids. CDR1 and CDR2 (germline): SGHAT, FQNNGV. The V end lost 3 bases, the J end lost 6 bases, and 5 bases lay between the germline ends. CDR3: CASSFGDGYTF. The DNA for the CDR3 is TGTGCCAGCAGCTTCGGGGATGGCTACACCTTC.

This clonotype showed up just a few times. The chain joins TRBV4-1 to TRBJ2-6; a weak D match, TRBD1 (6 bases). Trimming pared 0 bases from V and 2 bases from J, leaving 11 bases between. The CDR3 spans 17 residues. Germline V gene data show CDR1 as MGHRA and CDR2 as YSYEKL. This CDR3 is CASSQDRRGTGANVLTF. CDR3 bases: TGCGCCAGCAGCCAAGATCGCAGGGGAACTGGGGCCAACGTCCTGACTTTC.

This clonotype occurred a few times. The rearrangement links TRBV7-3 to TRBJ1-1; no firm D call. Germline CDR1 is SGHTA and CDR2 is FQGTGA. The CDR3 has 14 residues. Trimming removed 1 base at V and 4 bases at J, with 10 bases between. CDR3 sequence reads: CASSLSGQSTEAFF. The CDR3 coding sequence is TGTGCCAGCAGCTTAAGTGGGCAGTCCACTGAAGCTTTCTTT.

J is TRBJ1-2 and V is TRBV27; 12 bases align to TRBD1. The CDR3 consists of 15 residues. CDR1 and CDR2 from the germline V gene are MNHEY and SMNVEV (reference sequence). The ends lost 4 bases at V and 6 bases at J; junction bases unmatched: 6. The CDR3 nucleotides read TGTGCCAGCAGTTACTCGGGACAGGGGGCGAATGGCTACACCTTC. Encoded protein: CASSYSGQGANGYTF.

The chain carries TRBV7-8 and TRBJ2-7, with 7 bases aligning to TRBD1. The CDR3 is 14 residues long. Germline CDR1 SGHVS, CDR2 FQNEAQ. Trimming at V came to 3 bases and at J to 4 bases, leaving 6 bases not matched to a gene. The CDR3 here is CASSFGTAQYEQYF. As DNA, the CDR3 is TGTGCCAGCAGCTTCGGGACAGCCCAGTACGAGCAGTACTTC.

The chain employs TRBV7-4 and TRBJ2-5, with 8 bases lining up with TRBD1. The CDR3 totals 16 residues. V lost 6 bases and J lost 3; bases outside the gene matches: 12. Germline assignment: CDR1 SGHVT and CDR2 SQSDAQ. The CDR3 region is CASSPRTGRLEETQYF. The CDR3 nucleotides are TGTGCCAGCAGTCCGAGGACAGGGCGTTTAGAAGAGACCCAGTACTTC.

The J gene is TRBJ1-2, the V gene TRBV20-1; 7 nucleotides line up with TRBD1. The CDR3 totals 11 residues. Germline values: CDR1 DFQATT, CDR2 SNEGSKA (reference sequence). In DNA form, the CDR3 reads TGCAGGGCATACAGGGGAGGTGGCTACACCTTC. It is translated as CRAYRGGGYTF.

The chain is built from TRBV6-1 and TRBJ1-1; D uncertain. CDR3 length: 13 residues. The germline gives CDR1 MNHNS, CDR2 SASEGT. Trimming stripped 6 bases from V and 1 base from J, with 9 bases between. This chain's CDR3 is CASSRTRNTEAFF. The CDR3 DNA is TGTGCCAGCAGCCGGACGAGGAACACTGAAGCTTTCTTT.

The CDR3, as DNA: TGTGCCAGTAGTACTCTTTTAGCGGGAGGTATTAACGAGCAGTACTTC. Protein sequence: CASSTLLAGGINEQYF. The V call is TRBV19, the J call TRBJ2-7, with 10 bases aligning to TRBD2. Unmatched junction bases numbered 11, after V lost 4 bases and J lost 5 bases. The CDR3 loop spans 16 amino acids. Looked up from germline, CDR1 is LNHDA and CDR2 is SQIVND (reference sequence). The whole variable domain, filled in from reference TRBV19 and TRBJ2-7, reads DGGITQSPKYLFRKEGQNVTLSCEQNLNHDAMYWYRQDPGQGLRLIYYSQIVNDFQKGDIAEGYSVSREKKESFPLTVTSAQKNPTAFYLCASSTLLAGGINEQYFGPGTRLTVT.

This CDR3 is CASSLAAGGYGYTF. DNA of the CDR3: TGTGCCAGCAGCTTAGCGGCTGGGGGCTATGGCTACACCTTC. The V and J genes are TRBV7-6 and TRBJ1-2, with D maybe TRBD1 (5 bases). The CDR3 length is 14 residues. V dropped 0 bases and J dropped 4 bases, with 9 bases sitting between them. Per germline, CDR1 SGHVS and CDR2 FNYEAQ. Drawing the rest from reference TRBV7-6 and TRBJ1-2, the complete variable domain is GAGVSQSPRYKVTKRGQDVALRCDPISGHVSLYWYRQALGQGPEFLTYFNYEAQQDKSGLPNDRFSAERPEGSISTLTIQRTEQRDSAMYRCASSLAAGGYGYTFGSGTRLTVV.

The chain uses TRBV5-4 and TRBJ2-1; no definite D call. CDR1 is SGHNT and CDR2 is YYREEE in the germline V gene (reference sequence). The CDR3 spans 16 residues. Trimming shortened V by 0 bases and J by 0 bases, and 10 bases separated the two germline ends. The CDR3 is CASSLAAPHSYNEQFF. CDR3 DNA sequence: TGTGCCAGCAGCTTGGCAGCACCTCACTCCTACAATGAGCAGTTCTTC.

The V gene is TRBV7-3, the J gene TRBJ2-1; D not certain. Germline V gene data show CDR1 as SGHTA and CDR2 as FQGTGA. The CDR3 has 12 amino acids. The V gene lost 3 bases and the J gene lost 6 bases, with 6 bases spanning the gap. The CDR3: CASSLIANEQFF. Written as DNA, the CDR3 is TGTGCCAGCAGCTTGATCGCCAATGAGCAGTTCTTC.

Only a few counts were recorded for this clonotype. The V call is TRBV20-1, the J call TRBJ1-6, with D possibly matching TRBD1 (5 bases). V gave up 3 bases and J gave up 9 bases, with 18 bases separating them. Germline V CDR1 and CDR2: DFQATT, SNEGSKA (reference sequence). This CDR3 spans 15 amino acids. The CDR3 DNA follows: TGCAGTGCTAGTAACCAACGGGGGTTCAGTTCACCCCTCCACTTT. Translation: CSASNQRGFSSPLHF.

There are a few counts of this clonotype. The chain links TRBV20-1 to TRBJ2-5; D gene ambiguous. V lost 4 bases, J lost 4 bases, and 10 bases lay in between. This CDR3 has 12 residues. Germline loops: CDR1 DFQATT, CDR2 SNEGSKA (reference sequence). In DNA, the CDR3 is TGCAGTGCTACCCCAGTAGGAGAGACCCAGTACTTC. Translating gives CSATPVGETQYF.

The rearrangement uses TRBV30 and TRBJ2-3; D is undetermined. CDR1 is GTSNPN, CDR2 SVGIG, per germline (reference sequence). V was cut by 1 base and J by 13 bases, with 12 bases left in between. The CDR3 length is 11 residues. Written as DNA, the CDR3 is TGTGCCTGGAGTGATGTCAACCAAGAGTATTTT. It yields the protein CAWSDVNQEYF.

This clonotype has just a few counts. V is TRBV7-2 and J is TRBJ2-5; D gene unclear. The CDR3 runs to 12 residues. The germline V and J ends were trimmed by 6 bases and 1 base, with 6 bases remaining between them. From germline, CDR1 is SGHTA and CDR2 FQGNSA. The CDR3: CASRRSQETQYF. DNA of the CDR3: TGTGCCAGCAGGAGATCCCAAGAGACCCAGTACTTC.

The CDR3 reads CASSYSTDTQYF. In DNA, the CDR3 is TGTGCCAGCAGCTACAGCACAGATACGCAGTATTTT. The chain joins TRBV7-2 to TRBJ2-3; D call uncertain. Germline CDR1 is SGHTA and CDR2 is FQGNSA. Trimming cost V 4 bases and J 0 bases, with 2 bases left between them. CDR3 length equals 12 residues.

This clonotype was seen only once. V is TRBV19 and J is TRBJ2-5, with D unclear. Germline CDR1 reads LNHDA; CDR2 reads SQIVND (reference sequence). The ends were cut back, 6 bases at V and 3 bases at J, with 14 bases in the middle. This CDR3 spans 14 amino acids. CDR3 loop: CASSGPYGEETQYF. The CDR3 DNA is TGTGCCAGTAGCGGTCCGTATGGGGAAGAGACCCAGTACTTC.

This clonotype came up a few times. The rearrangement links TRBV7-9 to TRBJ1-5, with D unclear. The length of the CDR3 is 14 residues. Germline V lookup: CDR1 SEHNR, CDR2 FQNEAQ (reference sequence). V was clipped by 5 bases and J by 5 bases, with 13 bases between them. This CDR3 is CASSPGGPDQPQHF. In nucleotides, the CDR3 is TGTGCCAGCAGCCCAGGAGGGCCAGATCAGCCCCAGCATTTT.

The chain employs TRBV5-4 and TRBJ2-5, with 10 bases fitting TRBD2. V shed 4 bases, J shed 3 bases, and the junction held 3 bases outside the gene matches. CDR3 length: 14 residues. Per the germline V gene, CDR1 is SGHNT and CDR2 is YYREEE (reference sequence). CDR3 amino acids: CASSLAGDKETQYF. As DNA, the CDR3 is TGTGCCAGCAGCCTAGCGGGGGACAAAGAGACCCAGTACTTC.

This clonotype was found a few times. The rearrangement joins TRBV11-2 to TRBJ2-2; the D is unclear. The CDR3 consists of 15 residues. Between the trimmed V and J ends, which lost 5 bases and 2 bases, there was a span of 12 bases. Germline V gene sequence: CDR1 SGHAT, CDR2 FQNNGV. The CDR3 sequence: CASSPWDINTGELFF. The CDR3 coding sequence is TGTGCCAGCAGCCCATGGGATATAAACACCGGGGAGCTGTTTTTT. The whole variable domain, filled in from reference TRBV11-2 and TRBJ2-2, reads EAGVAQSPRYKIIEKRQSVAFWCNPISGHATLYWYQQILGQGPKLLIQFQNNGVVDDSQLPKDRFSAERLKGVDSTLKIQPAKLEDSAVYLCASSPWDINTGELFFGEGSRLTVL.

The chain carries TRBV7-8 and TRBJ2-1; D may correspond to TRBD1 or TRBD2 (5 bases each). The length of the CDR3 is 12 residues. Trimming left V 6 bases short and J 9 bases short, with 12 bases between. Per the germline V gene, CDR1 is SGHVS and CDR2 is FQNEAQ. For the CDR3, the DNA is TGTGCCAGCAGACAGTCGAGGGGTGAGCAGTTCTTC. It codes for CASRQSRGEQFF.

This chain connects TRBV19 to TRBJ2-1; D uncertain. The germline gives CDR1 LNHDA, CDR2 SQIVND (reference sequence). V was shortened by 3 bases and J by 1 base, with 7 bases between the two germline ends. The CDR3 totals 14 residues. The CDR3 reads CASSMWGSYNEQFF. CDR3 nucleotide sequence: TGTGCCAGTAGTATGTGGGGTTCCTACAATGAGCAGTTCTTC.

This chain connects TRBV2 to TRBJ2-5; D perhaps matches TRBD1 (6 bases). The germline V gene has CDR1 SNHLY and CDR2 FYNNEI. V dropped 10 bases and J dropped 3 bases, with 9 bases sitting between them. This CDR3 comprises 11 residues. The CDR3 loop reads CATQGKETQYF. In nucleotides, the CDR3 is TGTGCCACCCAGGGGAAAGAGACCCAGTACTTC.

V gene TRBV29-1 combines with J gene TRBJ2-7, with D perhaps being TRBD1 or TRBD2 (6 bases each). The germline V gene encodes CDR1 SQVTM and CDR2 ANQGSEA. V shed 0 bases and J shed 6 bases, with 15 bases lying between them. The CDR3 length is 14 residues. The CDR3 sequence: CSVEEHGGELEQYF. The CDR3 DNA follows: TGCAGCGTTGAAGAGCACGGGGGCGAACTCGAGCAGTACTTC.

This chain connects TRBV7-8 to TRBJ1-2; 8 bases are shared with TRBD1. Germline lookup yields CDR1 SGHVS and CDR2 FQNEAQ. The CDR3 sequence is 15 residues long. The J segment lost 7 bases and the V segment lost 5 bases, leaving 12 bases of the junction unmatched. The CDR3 spells CASSVQPQGAGGYTF. The CDR3 region has the DNA TGTGCCAGCAGCGTCCAACCTCAGGGGGCCGGTGGCTACACCTTC.

The rearrangement links TRBV5-1 to TRBJ2-2; D may correspond to TRBD1 or TRBD2 (6 bases each). The CDR3 has 14 amino acids. V was shortened by 9 bases and J by 5 bases, with 17 bases between the two germline ends. Germline CDR1 SGHRS, CDR2 YFSETQ. The DNA of the CDR3 is TGCGCCACACCGACAGGAGGGCCTACCGGGGAGCTGTTTTTT. Translation gives CATPTGGPTGELFF.

This clonotype appeared many times. This chain links TRBV19 with TRBJ2-7; 10 bases are a match to TRBD1. This CDR3 is 15 amino acids long. V lost 4 bases to trimming and J lost 0 bases; unmatched junction nucleotides: 3. Germline V CDR1 and CDR2: LNHDA, SQIVND (reference sequence). CDR3 protein: CASSTRTGGSYEQYF. The DNA of the CDR3 is TGTGCCAGTAGTACCCGGACAGGGGGCTCCTACGAGCAGTACTTC.

V is TRBV7-2 and J is TRBJ2-3, with TRBD1 as a possible D gene (6 bases). Germline assignment: CDR1 SGHTA and CDR2 FQGNSA. Trimming left V 5 bases short and J 4 bases short, with 19 bases between. This CDR3 has 16 amino acids. CDR3: CASSPAPGAPSDTQYF. CDR3 nucleotides: TGTGCCAGCAGCCCCGCCCCAGGGGCCCCGTCAGATACGCAGTATTTT. Full variable domain (rest looked up from reference TRBV7-2 and TRBJ2-3): GAGVSQSPSNKVTEKGKDVELRCDPISGHTALYWYRQSLGQGLEFLIYFQGNSAPDKSGLPSDRFSAERTGGSVSTLTIQRTQQEDSAVYLCASSPAPGAPSDTQYFGPGTRLTVL.